This is a list of T cell receptor beta chains from one sample in a study of blood T cells in healthy people across ages. MiXCR, applied by TCRdb to the 5' RACE reads, yields one record per CDR3 protein. The table lists over 600,000 distinct CDR3 sequences, around 38% of them singletons. Input material: blood. These receptor sequences come from a man older than 75 in good health. CDR3s include the opening cysteine and the closing phenylalanine or tryptophan. Part of the rows lack a size; the others show once, few, many or a class for expanded clones.

abundance: few
v_gene: TRBV7-8
CDR3aa: CASSLREGSYEQYF

abundance: .
v_gene: TRBV7-2
CDR3aa: CASSTSNQETQYF

abundance: .
v_gene: TRBV12-1
CDR3aa: CASSFDQVGTQYF

abundance: .
v_gene: TRBV11-2
CDR3aa: CASSLVSISDRTYEQYF

abundance: few
v_gene: TRBV7-2
CDR3aa: CASSPSGGSSGANVLTF

abundance: .
v_gene: TRBV10-3
CDR3aa: CAVSEDRNKYEQYF

abundance: .
v_gene: TRBV7-8
CDR3aa: CASSISSLSSYEQYF

abundance: few
v_gene: TRBV10-1
CDR3aa: CASSDGFGMGQGNTEAFF

abundance: .
v_gene: TRBV20-1
CDR3aa: CSARAPSRETNYGYTF

abundance: .
v_gene: TRBV5-1
CDR3aa: CASSYAGTSGMQTQYF

abundance: .
v_gene: TRBV20-1
CDR3aa: CSARPPLARGYEQYF

abundance: many
v_gene: TRBV7-3
CDR3aa: CASSPGPTYEQYF

abundance: .
v_gene: TRBV11-2
CDR3aa: CASSFKEGWVNGETQYF

abundance: few
v_gene: TRBV20-1
CDR3aa: CSARDPADFSTDTQYF

abundance: .
v_gene: TRBV20-1
CDR3aa: CSAAQTGRSYGYTF

abundance: .
v_gene: TRBV7-2
CDR3aa: CASSLRGQSSPLHF

abundance: .
v_gene: TRBV27
CDR3aa: CASMRSRAGAYEQFF

abundance: few
v_gene: TRBV6-2/TRBV6-3
CDR3aa: CASSYSSVPARDTQYF

abundance: .
v_gene: TRBV3-1
CDR3aa: CASSQAGSGRTGELFF

abundance: few
v_gene: TRBV7-8
CDR3aa: CASSPQGSLSKNIQYF

abundance: .
v_gene: TRBV7-2
CDR3aa: CASSFQGTGGQPQHF

abundance: .
v_gene: TRBV10-2
CDR3aa: CASLSGPDYEQYF

abundance: .
v_gene: TRBV7-2
CDR3aa: CASRGGLAGGGEQYF

abundance: few
v_gene: TRBV28
CDR3aa: CASSFPGGNEQFF

abundance: many
v_gene: TRBV20-1
CDR3aa: CSASIRGRPRNYGYTF

abundance: .
v_gene: TRBV7-2
CDR3aa: CASSSSGRAETQYF

abundance: few
v_gene: TRBV6-5
CDR3aa: CASSNSQGLDGYTF

abundance: many
v_gene: TRBV5-1
CDR3aa: CASSTTIGPYEQYF

abundance: .
v_gene: TRBV9
CDR3aa: CASSVVGRDGYTF

abundance: .
v_gene: TRBV29-1
CDR3aa: CSASGTGVGGHTF

abundance: .
v_gene: TRBV4-2
CDR3aa: CASSQDRGLEIPYEQYF

abundance: .
v_gene: TRBV5-1
CDR3aa: CASSREGSGNTIYF

abundance: .
v_gene: TRBV6-2/TRBV6-3
CDR3aa: CASSLPGPQGYNEQFF

abundance: few
v_gene: TRBV10-2
CDR3aa: CASSVPGQGRPYNSPLHF

abundance: .
v_gene: TRBV12-3/TRBV12-4
CDR3aa: CASSSPRVEEPYF

abundance: .
v_gene: TRBV20-1
CDR3aa: CSARVRTRRTGELFF

abundance: .
v_gene: TRBV4-1
CDR3aa: CASSQEGQGIWSASYEQYF

abundance: few
v_gene: TRBV7-9
CDR3aa: CASSLETPFEQYF

abundance: .
v_gene: TRBV6-2/TRBV6-3
CDR3aa: CASSRGQAPYNEQFF

abundance: .
v_gene: TRBV7-3
CDR3aa: CASSLLQGASYNEQFF

abundance: .
v_gene: TRBV28
CDR3aa: CASSLTPDRAMNGYTF

abundance: .
v_gene: TRBV29-1
CDR3aa: CSVAGTGEDYEQYF

abundance: .
v_gene: TRBV20-1
CDR3aa: CSARDPAERYGYTF

abundance: many
v_gene: TRBV28
CDR3aa: CASLGETQYF

abundance: few
v_gene: TRBV4-3
CDR3aa: CASSPTPEDSNQPQHF

abundance: many
v_gene: TRBV4-1
CDR3aa: CASSPLTGVPYNEQFF

abundance: few
v_gene: TRBV27
CDR3aa: CASSPQGGGPRTDTQYF

abundance: .
v_gene: TRBV20-1
CDR3aa: CSARESRGRGETQYF